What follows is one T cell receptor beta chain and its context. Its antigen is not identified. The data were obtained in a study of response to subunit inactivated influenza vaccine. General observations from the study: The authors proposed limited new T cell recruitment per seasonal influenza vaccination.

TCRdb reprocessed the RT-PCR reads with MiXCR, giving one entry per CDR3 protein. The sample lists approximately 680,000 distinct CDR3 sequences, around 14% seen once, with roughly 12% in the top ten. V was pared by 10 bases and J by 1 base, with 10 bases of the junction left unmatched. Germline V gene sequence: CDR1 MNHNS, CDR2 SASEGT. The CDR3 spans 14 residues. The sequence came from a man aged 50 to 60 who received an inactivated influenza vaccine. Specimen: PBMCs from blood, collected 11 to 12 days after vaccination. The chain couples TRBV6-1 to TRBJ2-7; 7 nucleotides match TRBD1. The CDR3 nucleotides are TGTGCCAAACCCGGGACAGACCAATCCTACGAGCAGTACTTC. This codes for CAKPGTDQSYEQYF.